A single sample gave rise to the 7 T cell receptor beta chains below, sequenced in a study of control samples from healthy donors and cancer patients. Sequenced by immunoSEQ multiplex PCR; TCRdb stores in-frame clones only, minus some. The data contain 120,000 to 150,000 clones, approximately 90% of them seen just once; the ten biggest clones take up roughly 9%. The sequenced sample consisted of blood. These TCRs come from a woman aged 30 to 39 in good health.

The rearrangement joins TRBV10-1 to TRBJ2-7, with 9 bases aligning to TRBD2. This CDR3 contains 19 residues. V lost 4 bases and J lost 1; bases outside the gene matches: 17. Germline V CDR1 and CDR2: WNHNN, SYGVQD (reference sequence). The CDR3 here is CASSATDGRLAVQSYEQYF. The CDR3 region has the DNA TGCGCCAGCAGTGCGACAGACGGTCGACTAGCGGTCCAATCCTACGAGCAGTACTTC.

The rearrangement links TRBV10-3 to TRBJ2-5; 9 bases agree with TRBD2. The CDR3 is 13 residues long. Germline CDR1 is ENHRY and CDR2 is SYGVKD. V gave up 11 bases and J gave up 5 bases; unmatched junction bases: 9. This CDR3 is CAVAGENFETQYF. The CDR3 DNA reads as TGTGCCGTAGCGGGAGAAAACTTCGAGACCCAGTACTTC.

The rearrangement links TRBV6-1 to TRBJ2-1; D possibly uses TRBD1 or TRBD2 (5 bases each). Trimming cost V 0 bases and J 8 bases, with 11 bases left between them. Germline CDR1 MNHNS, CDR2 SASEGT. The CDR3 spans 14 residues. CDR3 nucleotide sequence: TGTGCCAGCAGTGAAGCGTCGGGGCCCGATGAGCAGTTCTTC. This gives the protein CASSEASGPDEQFF.

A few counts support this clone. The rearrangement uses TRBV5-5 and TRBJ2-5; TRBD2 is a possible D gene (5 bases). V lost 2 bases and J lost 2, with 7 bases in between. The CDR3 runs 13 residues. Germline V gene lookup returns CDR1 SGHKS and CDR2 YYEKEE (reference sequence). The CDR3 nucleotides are TGTGCCAGCAGCTTTAGCGATCAAGAGACCCAGTACTTC. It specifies CASSFSDQETQYF.

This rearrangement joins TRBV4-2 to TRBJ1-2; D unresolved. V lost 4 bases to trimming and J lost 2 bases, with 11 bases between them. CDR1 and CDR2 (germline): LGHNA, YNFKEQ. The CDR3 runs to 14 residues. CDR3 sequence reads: CASSLQTANYGYTF. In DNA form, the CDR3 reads TGTGCCAGCAGCCTACAGACGGCAAACTATGGCTACACCTTC.

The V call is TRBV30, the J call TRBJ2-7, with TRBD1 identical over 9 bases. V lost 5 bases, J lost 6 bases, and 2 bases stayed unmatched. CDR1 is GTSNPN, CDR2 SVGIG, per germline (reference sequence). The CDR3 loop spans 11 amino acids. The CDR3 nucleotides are TGTGCCTGGGGGGGACAGGGCGAGCAGTACTTC. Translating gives CAWGGQGEQYF. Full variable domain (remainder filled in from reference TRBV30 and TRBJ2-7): SQTIHQWPATLVQPVGSPLSLECTVEGTSNPNLYWYRQAAGRGLQLLFYSVGIGQISSEVPQNLSASRPQDRQFILSSKKLLLSDSGFYLCAWGGQGEQYFGPGTRLTVT.

The CDR3 DNA reads TGTGCCAGCAGCACCCAGTACAGGGGGCGGGCAGATACGCAGTATTTT. Encoded protein: CASSTQYRGRADTQYF. This sequence joins TRBV13 and TRBJ2-3; TRBD1 agrees at 9 bases. Germline V lookup: CDR1 PRHDT, CDR2 FYEKMQ (reference sequence). J lost 4 bases, V lost 5 bases, and 10 bases had no gene match. The CDR3 has 16 residues.